This TCR beta chain was sequenced in a study of early T cells in non-severe SARS-CoV-2 infection. About the study: Sequencing targeted bulk RNA from unsorted whole blood, leaving chains unpaired.

This clonotype showed up just a few times. Molecules of cDNA were individually given unique molecular identifiers that were attached to them. TCRdb reprocessed the 5' RACE reads with MiXCR, giving one entry per CDR3 protein. Here the sample spans around 30,000 distinct CDR3 sequences, approximately 6% being singletons. The sequenced sample consisted of whole blood. This TCR derives from an adult who was a healthcare worker with PCR-confirmed SARS-CoV-2 infection or an uninfected control (not recorded which).

As DNA, the CDR3 is TGTGCCAGCAGCTTAGCCGGGACTAGCCAGAATGAGCAGTTCTTC. This sequence encodes CASSLAGTSQNEQFF. This chain uses TRBV11-2 with TRBJ2-1, with TRBD2 matching 9 bases. Trimming cost V 1 base and J 7 bases; bases outside gene matches: 5. CDR1 and CDR2 (germline): SGHAT, FQNNGV. The CDR3 loop spans 15 amino acids.